This T cell receptor beta chain derives from a study of blood T cell repertoires in COVID-19 (dated by TCRdb to 2020 to 2022). Notes on the research overall: Collaborator samples came from the United States, Italy and Spain and covered acute and convalescent phases of COVID-19. The repertoires were released in a freely available public database meant as a resource for research on the immune response to SARS-CoV-2. The samples were drawn from two sources: the first 160 participants of the ongoing ImmuneRACE study, and 1,200 or so subjects contributed by 6 global collaborators. Subjects who had been exposed to COVID-19, were actively infected with it, or had recovered from it provided the deeply sampled blood TCRbeta repertoires that made up the dataset. Nearly every sample came with metadata listing a de-identified subject ID, COVID-19 status, age in years and sex. Where available, HLA class I and class II types were taken from metadata supplied by the sample provider and were not determined by assay-based typing. The material from the prospective study consisted of cDNA or gDNA derived from T cells, B-cell-depleted T cells, or PBMCs. The paper's findings and limits, for the study overall: How much clinical and demographic metadata was included differed by source and by participant, and the metadata was provided uncurated.

Another Seattle source contributed samples from volunteer blood donors who had recovered from COVID-19. The collaborating institutions used their own protocols to collect whole blood in K2EDTA tubes. For TCRbeta analysis, collaborators shipped samples as frozen whole blood, isolated PBMCs, or DNA extracted from either of those sample types. About this clone itself: No cognate antigen has been identified for it. Base-call qualities are not available, and no considerably larger clone is one nucleotide away.

The CDR3 contains 16 residues, cysteine and phenylalanine counted. Of all the DNA, just the CDR3 is kept, 48 bases in frame from base 1. CDR1 and CDR2 (SGDLS, YYNGEE) derive from the germline V gene. Unmatched junction bases come to 11, with V trimmed by 2 bases and J by 6 bases. The immunoSEQ Assay, a bias-controlled multiplex PCR, was used to amplify TCRbeta CDR3 regions from genomic DNA. On the study's bioinformatics: The number of nucleated cells in each sample was estimated by amplification of reference gene primers within the assay. To quantify the absolute abundance of each unique TCRbeta CDR3 rearrangement, sequence reads were collapsed and filtered. For each sample, productive Simpson clonality was calculated as the square root of Simpson's diversity index across productive rearrangements. TCRdb took over this immuneACCESS table, retaining in-frame rearrangements with V and J assigned. Such tables are incomplete; in checked studies, under half of the missing clones stem from an unresolved V gene, and the remainder is unexplained. V and J calls plus clone size are reproduced from that table; the DNA served to infer D and trimming. The sample table holds approximately 160,000 clones, of which just under 85% were seen once. Of the sample, roughly 7.7% is held by the ten largest clones.

Recombination linked TRBV9 to TRBJ2-1; 7 junctional bases match TRBD2. What was sequenced was peripheral blood. The sequence was obtained from a man aged 40-50 years who had recovered from COVID-19. CDR3 protein: CASSVYGRDVVNEQFF. The DNA sequence reads TGTGCCAGCAGCGTTTATGGGAGGGATGTTGTCAATGAGCAGTTCTTC.